What follows is one T cell receptor (beta chain) and its context. The antigen it recognizes is unknown. The sequencer listed for this sample is NextSeq 550. The Human TCR Profiling Kit (MiLaboratory) was used to prepare UMI-labeled 5' RACE TRB cDNA libraries. The full amount of extracted RNA was used for cDNA synthesis, and the full amount of resulting cDNA was used for PCR amplification. Libraries were prepared in parallel using an identical number of PCR cycles. In the source study's methods: With a minimum of two reads required per UMI, MIGEC and MiXCR pulled out about 50,000 +/- 10,000 unique UMI-labeled TRB cDNA molecules from each library. On average, around 40,000 +/- 10,000 functional in-frame TRB CDR3 nucleotide clonotypes lacking stop codons were found per library. After downsampling to 5000 UMI-labeled TRB molecules per sample, diversity metrics, including normalized Shannon-Wiener and Chao1, were computed in VDJtools. For the central five CDR3 residues, VDJtools calculated physicochemical properties weighted by clonotype size, namely interaction energy, strength, volume and Kidera factor 4. TCRdb reprocessed the reads and provides one entry for every CDR3 protein sequence; no DNA is given. TCRdb, rather than the study authors, made the V and J calls. The data table for this sample lists roughly 110,000 distinct CDR3 sequences. Just over 0.35% of the sample comes from the top ten.

The data stem from a study of CXCR3-negative and CXCR3-positive naive CD8 T cells (dated by TCRdb to the late 2010s). Turning to the overall study: In total, roughly 140 million TRB reads were obtained, corresponding to roughly 1.5 +/- 0.3 million reads per library. Diversity and physicochemical repertoire analyses were performed on around 10 donors pooled from two independent experiments. The TRBV-TRBJ cluster analysis covered naive subsets from about 5 donors and memory cells from 3 donors. On the study overall, not on this receptor specifically: Surface CD5, linked to self-reactivity in mice, was comparable between naive subsets; TCR interaction strength was therefore also inferred from TRB CDR3 physicochemical properties. TRBV-TRBJ usage was similar between naive CXCR3-negative and CXCR3-positive cells from the same donor, while memory cells showed distinct patterns. Repertoire diversity was comparably high in both naive subsets but much lower in memory CD8+ T cells. Because CXCR3 expression was partially decreased after cryopreservation, freshly isolated PBMCs were used for most assays. TRB CDR3s from CXCR3-positive naive cells showed higher hydrophobicity (lower Kidera factor 4), lower energy, and higher strength and volume indices than CXCR3-negative naive cells.

Each CD8+ T cell subset was flow-sorted in triplicate, with fewer than 350,000 cells per subset placed directly into RLT lysis buffer. Naive CD8+ T cells were defined stringently as CD45RO-CCR7+CD27+CD95- to exclude memory contaminants. Using standard density gradient centrifugation, peripheral blood mononuclear cells were isolated from buffy coats. A FACSAria III was used to flow-sort naive CXCR3-negative and CXCR3-positive CD8+ T cells. An RNeasy Mini Kit was used to extract total RNA from the sorted cells. The source is a human donor in good health. Some clones in this sample may be carry-over from other donors' samples. The sample was naive CXCR3+ CD8+ T cells from blood. Interpreted using the paper, the cell subset or site label stands for: CD45RO-CCR7+CD27+CD95- naive CD8+ T cells expressing CXCR3 (TNR3+).

The CDR3 is CASLNPQSGDTQYF. The sequence joins TRBV7-9 to TRBJ2-3; no DNA is available, so the TRBD2 call from TCRdb remains unchecked. The germline V gene (reference sequence) gives CDR1 as SEHNR and CDR2 as FQNEAQ. The CDR3 runs 14 amino acids, cysteine and phenylalanine included. The DNA is unrecorded.